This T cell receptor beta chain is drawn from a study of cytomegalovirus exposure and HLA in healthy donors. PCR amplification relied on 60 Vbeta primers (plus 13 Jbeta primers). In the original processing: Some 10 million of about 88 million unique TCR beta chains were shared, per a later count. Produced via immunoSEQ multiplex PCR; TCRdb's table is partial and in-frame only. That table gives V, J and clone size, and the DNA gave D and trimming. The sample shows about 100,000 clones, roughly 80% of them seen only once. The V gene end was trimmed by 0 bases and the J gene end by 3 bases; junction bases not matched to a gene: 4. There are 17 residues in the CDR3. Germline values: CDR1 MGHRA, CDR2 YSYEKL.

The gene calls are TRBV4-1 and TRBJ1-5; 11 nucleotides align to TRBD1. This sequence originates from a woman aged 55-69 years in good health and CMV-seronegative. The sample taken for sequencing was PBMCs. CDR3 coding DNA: TGCGCCAGCAGCCAAGAGTGGACAGGGGGCCTCAATCAGCCCCAGCATTTT. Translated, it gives CASSQEWTGGLNQPQHF.